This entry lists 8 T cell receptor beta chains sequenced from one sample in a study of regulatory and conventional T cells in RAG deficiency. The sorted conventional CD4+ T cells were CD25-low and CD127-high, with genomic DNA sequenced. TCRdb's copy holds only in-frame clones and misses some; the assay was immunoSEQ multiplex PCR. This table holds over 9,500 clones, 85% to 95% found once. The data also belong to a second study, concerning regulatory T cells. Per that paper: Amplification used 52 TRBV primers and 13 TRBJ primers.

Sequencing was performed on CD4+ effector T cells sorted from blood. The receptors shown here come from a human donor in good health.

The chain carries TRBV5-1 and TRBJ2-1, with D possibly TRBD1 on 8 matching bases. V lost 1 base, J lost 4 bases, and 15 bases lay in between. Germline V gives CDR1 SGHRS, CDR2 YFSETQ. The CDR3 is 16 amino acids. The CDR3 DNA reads TGCGCCAGCAGCTTGAGCACAGGGGGGGTTTACAATGAGCAGTTCTTC. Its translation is CASSLSTGGVYNEQFF.

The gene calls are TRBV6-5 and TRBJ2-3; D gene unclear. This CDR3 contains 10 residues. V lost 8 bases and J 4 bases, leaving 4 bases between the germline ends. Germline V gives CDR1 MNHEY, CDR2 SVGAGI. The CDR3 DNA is TGTGCCAGCGCCCCAGATACGCAGTATTTT. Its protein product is CASAPDTQYF.

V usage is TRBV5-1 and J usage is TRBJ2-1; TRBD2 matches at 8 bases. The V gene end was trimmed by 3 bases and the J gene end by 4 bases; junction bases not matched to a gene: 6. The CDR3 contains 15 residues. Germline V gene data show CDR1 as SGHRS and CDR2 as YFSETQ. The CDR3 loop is CASSSGLVTYNEQFF. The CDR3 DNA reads TGCGCCAGCAGCTCGGGACTAGTTACTTACAATGAGCAGTTCTTC. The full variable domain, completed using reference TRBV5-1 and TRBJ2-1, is KAGVTQTPRYLIKTRGQQVTLSCSPISGHRSVSWYQQTPGQGLQFLFEYFSETQRNKGNFPGRFSGRQFSNSRSEMNVSTLELGDSALYLCASSSGLVTYNEQFFGPGTRLTVL.

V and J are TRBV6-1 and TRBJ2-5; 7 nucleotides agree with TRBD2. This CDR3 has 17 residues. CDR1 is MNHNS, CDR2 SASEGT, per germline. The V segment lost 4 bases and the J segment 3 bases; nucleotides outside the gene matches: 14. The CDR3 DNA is TGTGCCAGCAGTGTGCGGGCTAGCGGCTCTCAAGAAGAGACCCAGTACTTC. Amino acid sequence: CASSVRASGSQEETQYF.

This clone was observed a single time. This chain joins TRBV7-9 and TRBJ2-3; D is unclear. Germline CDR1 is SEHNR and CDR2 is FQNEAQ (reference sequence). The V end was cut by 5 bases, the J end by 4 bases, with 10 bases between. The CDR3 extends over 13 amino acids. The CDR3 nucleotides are TGTGCCAGCAGCCCTAAGGGCGCAGATACGCAGTATTTT. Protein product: CASSPKGADTQYF.

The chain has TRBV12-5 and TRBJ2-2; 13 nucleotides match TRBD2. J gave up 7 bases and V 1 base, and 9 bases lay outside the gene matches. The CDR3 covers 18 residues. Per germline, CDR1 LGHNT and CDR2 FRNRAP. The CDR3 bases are TGTGCTAGTGGTTTGGCCATCGGACTAGCGGGGGTGAACGGGGAGCTGTTTTTT. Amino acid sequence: CASGLAIGLAGVNGELFF.

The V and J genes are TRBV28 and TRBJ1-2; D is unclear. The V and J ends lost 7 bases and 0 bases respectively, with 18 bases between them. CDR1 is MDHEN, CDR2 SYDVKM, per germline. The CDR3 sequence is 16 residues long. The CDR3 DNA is TGTGCCAGCACCCAACCGGGCACCCCTTCTAACTATGGCTACACCTTC. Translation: CASTQPGTPSNYGYTF.

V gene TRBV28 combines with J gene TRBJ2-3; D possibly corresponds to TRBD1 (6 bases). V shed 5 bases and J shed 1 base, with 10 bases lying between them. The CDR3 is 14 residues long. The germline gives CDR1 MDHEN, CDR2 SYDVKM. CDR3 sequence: CASSPRTGTDTQYF. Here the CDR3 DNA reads TGTGCCAGCAGTCCAAGGACAGGCACAGATACGCAGTATTTT.